These T cell receptor beta chains were read from a single sample in a study of T cell responses to AZD1222 COVID-19 vaccine. Profiled with immunoSEQ multiplex PCR; TCRdb holds only in-frame clones, not every one. The sample consists of 150,000 to 200,000 clones, approximately 90% of them appearing once. The material was peripheral blood, obtained 28 days after the second AZD1222 dose. The source is an adult who received the AZD1222 COVID-19 vaccine. Both conserved end residues are part of each CDR3. The order of the fields is V gene, J gene, clone size, D gene, CDR3 protein, CDR3 DNA. A D gene is named only where the DNA matches it firmly. A row's size may be missing; if present it is once, few, many or a size class.

TRBV2	TRBJ1-5	-	TRBD1	CASSVGLGTGGYQPQHF	TGTGCCAGCAGTGTAGGTTTGGGGACAGGGGGCTATCAGCCCCAGCATTTT
TRBV5-1	TRBJ2-2	-	-	CASSLDLGMGTGELFF	TGCGCCAGCAGCTTGGATCTGGGGATGGGCACCGGGGAGCTGTTTTTT
TRBV18	TRBJ2-5	-	-	CASSPPTVQTQYF	TGTGCCAGCTCACCACCGACGGTCCAGACCCAGTACTTC
TRBV10-3	TRBJ1-4	-	TRBD1	CAISEYLDRKELFF	TGTGCCATCAGTGAGTACTTGGACAGGAAGGAACTGTTTTTT
TRBV24-1	TRBJ2-1	-	TRBD1	CATRGTGEYNEQFF	TGTGCCACCAGGGGGACAGGGGAGTACAATGAGCAGTTCTTC
TRBV30	TRBJ2-1	-	-	CAWSPSGLGRNEQFF	TGTGCCTGGAGTCCCTCGGGACTCGGGCGAAATGAGCAGTTCTTC
TRBV30	TRBJ1-4	-	-	CAWSMATNEKLFF	TGTGCCTGGAGTATGGCAACTAATGAAAAACTGTTTTTT
TRBV10-2	TRBJ2-3	-	-	CASSEDSGLWGTQYF	TGCGCCAGCAGTGAGGACAGTGGGCTTTGGGGGACGCAGTATTTT
TRBV7-9	TRBJ2-7	-	TRBD2	CASSRGLAGVDEQYF	TGTGCCAGCAGCCGGGGACTAGCGGGAGTTGACGAGCAGTACTTC
TRBV4-1	TRBJ2-7	once	-	CASSPGISSYEQYF	TGCGCCAGCAGCCCGGGTATTAGCTCCTACGAGCAGTACTTC
TRBV28	TRBJ1-2	-	-	CASSQSGSLYGYTF	TGTGCCAGCAGCCAATCGGGGTCACTCTATGGCTACACCTTC
TRBV3-1/TRBV3-2	TRBJ2-7	-	-	CASSQDSGDDYEQYF	TGTGCCAGCAGCCAAGATTCGGGGGATGACTACGAGCAGTACTTC
TRBV6-5	TRBJ1-1	-	-	CASTLSGVEAFF	TGTGCCAGCACCCTTTCAGGGGTGGAAGCTTTCTTT
TRBV24-1	TRBJ2-1	-	TRBD1	CAIGTASYNEQFF	TGTGCCATAGGGACAGCCTCCTACAATGAGCAGTTCTTC
TRBV27	TRBJ2-1	-	-	CASSPNGRGASYNEQFF	TGTGCCAGCAGCCCTAACGGACGAGGGGCCTCCTACAATGAGCAGTTCTTC
TRBV3-1/TRBV3-2	TRBJ1-1	-	-	CASSQSDTEAFF	TGTGCCAGCAGCCAAAGTGACACTGAAGCTTTCTTT
TRBV6-6	TRBJ2-7	-	TRBD1	CASTGTDSYEQYF	TGTGCCAGCACTGGGACAGACTCCTACGAGCAGTACTTC
TRBV11-3	TRBJ1-4	-	-	CASRWPSTGEKLFF	TGTGCCAGCAGGTGGCCTTCAACGGGGGAAAAACTGTTTTTT
TRBV21-1	TRBJ1-4	-	-	CASSKKRRDEKLFF	TGTGCCAGCAGCAAAAAGCGGCGGGATGAAAAACTGTTTTTT
TRBV5-1	TRBJ2-2	-	-	CASSLDQPNTGELFF	TGCGCCAGCAGCTTGGACCAGCCGAACACCGGGGAGCTGTTTTTT
TRBV5-4	TRBJ1-5	once	-	CARGYREVYSNQPQHF	TGTGCCAGGGGTTACAGGGAGGTTTATAGCAATCAGCCCCAGCATTTT
TRBV5-1	TRBJ1-2	few	-	CASSLEFGGPYGYTF	TGCGCCAGCAGCTTGGAGTTTGGGGGGCCTTATGGCTACACCTTC
TRBV7-2	TRBJ2-3	-	-	CASSVRRGQYADTQYF	TGTGCCAGCAGCGTACGCCGGGGTCAGTACGCGGATACGCAGTATTTT
TRBV4-1	TRBJ1-4	-	TRBD1	CASSQDTGQGRTNEKLFF	TGCGCCAGCAGCCAAGATACGGGACAGGGAAGGACTAATGAAAAACTGTTTTTT
TRBV19	TRBJ2-7	-	TRBD1	CASGTGTSEQYF	TGTGCTTCCGGGACAGGGACGTCCGAGCAGTACTTC
TRBV2	TRBJ1-1	-	-	CASTTQGNTEAFF	TGTGCCAGCACGACCCAGGGGAACACTGAAGCTTTCTTT
TRBV3-1/TRBV3-2	TRBJ2-5	-	TRBD1	CASRQARQGETQYF	TGTGCCAGCCGCCAGGCGAGACAGGGGGAGACCCAGTACTTC
TRBV28	TRBJ1-5	once	-	CASKSRGIRQPQHF	TGTGCCAGCAAGAGCAGGGGCATACGACAGCCCCAGCATTTT
TRBV3-1/TRBV3-2	TRBJ1-1	-	-	CASSQAGGDTEAFF	TGTGCCAGCAGCCAAGCGGGGGGGGACACTGAAGCTTTCTTT
TRBV13	TRBJ2-3	once	TRBD2	CASSQGLAGAYTQYF	TGTGCCAGCAGCCAGGGACTAGCGGGAGCGTATACGCAGTATTTT
TRBV6-5	TRBJ1-4	-	-	CASSYSKEGLEKLFF	TGTGCCAGCAGTTACTCTAAGGAGGGGCTTGAAAAACTGTTTTTT
TRBV28	TRBJ2-3	once	-	CASQRGGTDTQYF	TGTGCCAGTCAGAGGGGGGGCACAGATACGCAGTATTTT
TRBV19	TRBJ2-1	-	-	CASSIWSGSFGEQFF	TGTGCCAGTAGTATATGGTCCGGGAGTTTCGGTGAGCAGTTCTTC
TRBV7-9	TRBJ2-4	-	-	CASSTPRSYIQYF	TGTGCCAGCAGCACCCCGCGGAGTTACATTCAGTACTTC
TRBV11-3	TRBJ1-2	-	-	CASSLSGLSYGYTF	TGTGCCAGCAGCTTAAGCGGACTTAGCTATGGCTACACCTTC
TRBV28	TRBJ1-1	few	-	CAGGQLNTEAFF	TGTGCCGGCGGACAGTTAAACACTGAAGCTTTCTTT
TRBV28	TRBJ2-1	-	-	CASSLPRTLDEQFF	TGTGCCAGCAGTCTACCCCGGACTCTGGATGAGCAGTTCTTC
TRBV28	TRBJ1-5	-	TRBD1	CASSPGQGAGNQPQHF	TGTGCCAGCAGTCCTGGACAGGGGGCGGGCAATCAGCCCCAGCATTTT
TRBV18	TRBJ2-2	-	-	CASSPLPPPNTGELFF	TGTGCCAGCTCACCATTACCACCTCCTAACACCGGGGAGCTGTTTTTT
TRBV7-2	TRBJ2-1	-	TRBD2	CASSHTSGDNEQFF	TGTGCCAGCAGCCATACTAGCGGGGACAATGAGCAGTTCTTC
TRBV6-5	TRBJ2-7	once	TRBD2	CASRWGLVGEQYF	TGTGCCAGCAGATGGGGACTAGTCGGCGAGCAGTACTTC
TRBV28	TRBJ1-2	-	TRBD1	CASRVDRAIYGYTF	TGTGCCAGCAGAGTCGACAGGGCTATCTATGGCTACACCTTC
TRBV4-1	TRBJ1-2	-	TRBD1	CASSPLGTGLGYTF	TGCGCCAGCAGCCCCCTTGGGACAGGTCTCGGCTACACCTTC
TRBV28	TRBJ2-2	-	-	CASSLGEKNTGELFF	TGTGCCAGCAGTTTAGGGGAGAAAAACACCGGGGAGCTGTTTTTT
TRBV7-6	TRBJ2-7	once	TRBD2	CASSERGLADPYEQYF	TGTGCCAGCAGCGAAAGGGGACTAGCGGATCCCTACGAGCAGTACTTC
TRBV10-2	TRBJ2-2	-	TRBD1	CASRSQGVTGELFF	TGCGCCAGCAGATCACAGGGGGTAACCGGGGAGCTGTTTTTT
TRBV18	TRBJ2-7	-	-	CASSTGLLDEQYF	TGTGCCAGCTCAACAGGGCTCCTGGACGAGCAGTACTTC